These 21 T cell receptor beta chains came from one sample sequenced in a study of blood T cells in healthy people across ages. The use of a sample-barcoded 5' primer and a J-beta primer mix characterized a second PCR of roughly 6 to 11 cycles. TCRdb called the 5' RACE reads again in MiXCR, with one record for every CDR3 protein. This sample has hundreds of thousands of distinct CDR3 sequences, with around a fifth found just once. Sequencing was performed on blood. The receptors stem from a man between 65 and 79 years old in good health.

This chain links TRBV12-3 or TRBV12-4 with TRBJ1-5; 7 bases are a match to TRBD1. The CDR3 totals 15 residues. With V trimmed by 5 bases and J by 4 bases, 8 bases remained unmatched. CDR3 in DNA: TGTGCCAGCAGTACCGGCGACAGGGTTAATCAGCCCCAGCATTTT. This sequence encodes CASSTGDRVNQPQHF.

The chain carries TRBV6-1 and TRBJ2-3, with TRBD2 as a possible D gene (6 bases). The germline V gene has CDR1 MNHNS and CDR2 SASEGT. V lost 1 base and J 4 bases, leaving 9 bases between the germline ends. This CDR3 is built from 14 residues. The CDR3 DNA follows: TGTGCCAGCAGTGAAGGGGGGGTACCAGATACGCAGTATTTT. Protein sequence: CASSEGGVPDTQYF.

The chain links TRBV20-1 to TRBJ2-1; TRBD2 aligns across 13 bases. The CDR3 contains 17 residues. Germline CDR1 reads DFQATT; CDR2 reads SNEGSKA (reference sequence). V lost 3 bases, J lost 1 base, and 6 bases stayed unmatched. CDR3 coding DNA: TGCAGTGCTAGGTTGGGACTAGCGGGATCGTCCTACAATGAGCAGTTCTTC. Protein sequence: CSARLGLAGSSYNEQFF.

A few counts support this clonotype. The CDR3 reads CASSLYGQGGEKLFF. The CDR3, as DNA: TGTGCCAGCAGCTTATACGGCCAGGGGGGCGAAAAACTGTTTTTT. This chain links TRBV7-2 with TRBJ1-4, with TRBD1 matching over 7 bases. Germline trimming cut 2 bases from V and 8 bases from J; bases unmatched to any gene: 8. Germline values: CDR1 SGHTA, CDR2 FQGNSA. This CDR3 is 15 amino acids long.

On this clonotype itself: This may stem from a read error, because a much larger clone lies one nucleotide away. The V and J genes are TRBV5-1 and TRBJ2-5, with 7 bases aligning to TRBD1. The germline CDR1 and CDR2 sequences are SGHRS and YFSETQ. There are 15 residues in the CDR3. CDR3 in amino acids: CASSLDVSQGETRYF. The CDR3 nucleotides are TGCGCCAGCAGCTTGGATGTCTCCCAGGGGGAGACCCGGTACTTC.

Only a few counts were recorded for this clonotype. The chain is built from TRBV5-1 and TRBJ1-2, with a possible D match to TRBD1 (6 bases). The germline V gene encodes CDR1 SGHRS and CDR2 YFSETQ. Trimming took off 4 bases at V and 0 bases at J, with 16 bases between the two ends. The CDR3 consists of 16 residues. This chain's CDR3 is CASSLGHINSNYGYTF. CDR3 DNA: TGCGCCAGCAGCCTGGGACACATTAATTCTAACTATGGCTACACCTTC.

The chain recombines TRBV6-6 with TRBJ1-2; D possibly corresponds to TRBD1 (5 bases). Germline V lookup: CDR1 MNHNY, CDR2 SVGAGI (reference sequence). The CDR3 extends over 13 amino acids. V lost 2 bases and J lost 6, with 10 bases in between. CDR3: CASSYIGADGYTF. CDR3 nucleotide sequence: TGTGCCAGCAGTTACATAGGGGCGGATGGCTACACCTTC.

The V and J genes are TRBV20-1 and TRBJ1-1; no definite D call. In germline, CDR1 is DFQATT, CDR2 SNEGSKA (reference sequence). This CDR3 spans 14 amino acids. The V gene lost 1 base and the J gene lost 1 base, with 10 bases spanning the gap. CDR3 nucleotide sequence: TGCAGTGCTAGAGTTGGGAGTACGAACACTGAAGCTTTCTTT. Encoded protein: CSARVGSTNTEAFF.

The table lists this clonotype with a few counts. The genes are TRBV28 and TRBJ1-2; 9 bases map to TRBD1. Germline CDR1 reads MDHEN; CDR2 reads SYDVKM. J gave up 11 bases and V 6 bases, and 16 bases lay outside the gene matches. The CDR3 spans 15 residues. CDR3 sequence (DNA): TGTGCCAGCAGGTTGCGGGGGGGACAGGGCCGCCGGTACACCTTC. Its protein product is CASRLRGGQGRRYTF.

As concerns this clonotype: Because it lacks the conserved phenylalanine or tryptophan at the end, this CDR3 is likely a read error. The rearrangement uses TRBV12-3 or TRBV12-4 and TRBJ2-4; D not certain. V was cut by 6 bases and J by 0 bases, with 9 bases left in between. The CDR3 runs 14 residues. The CDR3 region has the DNA TGTGCCAGCAGCGGGCAGATAGCCAAAAACATTCAGTACCTC. Translated: CASSGQIAKNIQYL.

This clonotype was seen a handful of times. The chain carries TRBV20-1 and TRBJ2-5, with TRBD2 identical over 8 bases. Near its end, the DNA agrees better with TRBJ2-1, so the J call may be wrong. The CDR3 is 14 residues long. In germline, CDR1 is DFQATT, CDR2 SNEGSKA (reference sequence). The CDR3 protein is CSASGSGMWNEQFF. The CDR3 DNA is TGCAGTGCTAGCGGTAGCGGGATGTGGAATGAGCAGTTCTTC.

The sample holds a few counts of this clonotype. This chain connects TRBV12-5 to TRBJ2-5; D gene unclear. The DNA end lines up better with TRBJ2-7; the J call may be wrong. In germline, CDR1 is LGHNT, CDR2 FRNRAP. The CDR3 totals 16 residues. The CDR3 nucleotides read TGTGCTAGTGGTTTGGTACGGGCGAGACCATCCTACGAGCAGTACTTC. Its translation is CASGLVRARPSYEQYF.

A remark on this clonotype: This may stem from a read error, because a much larger clone lies one nucleotide away. The V call is TRBV6-4, the J call TRBJ2-7; D is perhaps TRBD1 (6 bases). CDR1 and CDR2 (germline): MRHNA, SNTAGT. CDR3 length: 13 residues. DNA of the CDR3: TGTACCAGCAGTGAGGGACAAACCTACGAGCAGTACTTC. It specifies CTSSEGQTYEQYF.

Only a few counts were recorded for this clonotype. The rearrangement joins TRBV20-1 to TRBJ2-3, with D tentatively TRBD2 (5 bases). CDR3 length equals 15 residues. The V gene's germline CDR1 is DFQATT and CDR2 SNEGSKA (reference sequence). The germline V and J ends were trimmed by 5 bases and 1 base, with 16 bases remaining between them. CDR3: CSAYGGLSGTDTQYF. CDR3 DNA: TGCAGTGCTTACGGCGGGCTGTCAGGCACAGATACGCAGTATTTT.

In this sample, this clonotype turned up many times. V and J are TRBV7-9 and TRBJ2-1; D is perhaps TRBD2 (5 bases). Germline lookup yields CDR1 SEHNR and CDR2 FQNEAQ (reference sequence). The V and J ends lost 0 bases and 0 bases respectively, with 9 bases between them. The CDR3 contains 16 residues. The CDR3 loop is CASSLAEGSSYNEQFF. For the CDR3, the DNA is TGTGCCAGCAGCTTAGCAGAGGGAAGCTCCTACAATGAGCAGTTCTTC.

Concerning this clonotype: The junction departs from germline at one end; a sequencing error may be responsible. The chain joins TRBV7-7 to TRBJ1-4, with TRBD1 as a possible D gene (6 bases). CDR3 length: 16 residues. The V gene's germline CDR1 is SSHAT and CDR2 FNYEAQ (reference sequence). The CDR3 DNA follows: TGTGCTAGCAGCTTAGGGGCCGGGACATCTAATGAAAAGCTGTTTTTT. Encoded protein: CASSLGAGTSNEKLFF.

The chain is built from TRBV7-2 and TRBJ2-2; 8 bases agree with TRBD1. The germline CDR1 and CDR2 sequences are SGHTA and FQGNSA. Trimming cost V 1 base and J 3 bases; bases outside gene matches: 4. This CDR3 region has 16 residues. In DNA, the CDR3 is TGTGCCAGCAGCTTAGGCGGACAGGGCTACACCGGGGAGCTGTTTTTT. It specifies CASSLGGQGYTGELFF.

This clonotype appeared many times. The CDR3 spells CASSLELAGALGETQYF. CDR3 nucleotide sequence: TGTGCCAGCAGTTTAGAGCTAGCGGGAGCACTGGGGGAGACCCAGTACTTC. The V and J genes are TRBV12-3 or TRBV12-4 and TRBJ2-5, with 10 bases fitting TRBD2. This CDR3 has 17 residues. The trim removed 1 base at V and 5 bases at J, leaving 10 bases unmatched.

This clonotype was seen a few times. The V gene is TRBV7-2, the J gene TRBJ2-4; D is uncertain. With 3 bases removed from V and 3 bases from J, the gap between germline ends came to 9 bases. CDR1 is SGHTA, CDR2 FQGNSA, per germline. The CDR3 is 14 residues long. CDR3 coding DNA: TGTGCCAGCAGCTTCGGCGTTGGCAAAAACATTCAGTACTTC. Protein: CASSFGVGKNIQYF.

CDR3 DNA: TGTGCCAGCAGCGTCACAGGGGACGAGACCCAGTACTTC. Protein: CASSVTGDETQYF. The chain combines TRBV7-3 with TRBJ2-5, with TRBD1 matching over 7 bases. The germline CDR1 and CDR2 sequences are SGHTA and FQGTGA. The V gene end was trimmed by 5 bases and the J gene end by 5 bases; junction bases not matched to a gene: 5. This CDR3 comprises 13 residues.

To note about this clonotype: At one end, the junction sequence differs from germline, possibly due to a read error. The chain has TRBV24-1 and TRBJ2-5; the D gene is possibly TRBD2 (6 bases). The J call may be incorrect, as the DNA end agrees better with TRBJ2-1. The CDR3 is made up of 14 amino acids. The germline gives CDR1 KGHDR, CDR2 SFDVKD. The CDR3: CATGEVGLFPEQFF. The CDR3 DNA reads as TGTGCCACCGGTGAGGTCGGACTATTTCCCGAGCAGTTCTTC.